One and the same sample provided the 17 T cell receptor beta chains below, sequenced in a study of T cells after yellow fever vaccination. TCRdb used MiXCR to reprocess the 5' RACE reads, holding one entry per CDR3 protein. The top ten clones hold roughly a sixth of a sample with 310,000 or so distinct CDR3 sequences, about 6.9% of them seen once. Specimen: PBMCs, collected roughly seven weeks after the first yellow fever vaccination. The origin of the receptors is a man aged 18 to 29 who received the YFV17D yellow fever vaccine.

This clonotype was counted at least ten times. CDR3 sequence (DNA): TGTGCCAGCAGCCCCCGGACAAGGAGCTCCTACGAGCAGTACGTC. Protein sequence: CASSPRTRSSYEQYV. The chain employs TRBV5-5 and TRBJ2-7; D perhaps matches TRBD1 (5 bases). The CDR3 totals 15 residues. Deletions cut 4 bases from V and 0 bases from J, with 14 bases between. CDR1 SGHKS and CDR2 YYEKEE come from the germline V gene (reference sequence).

Only a few counts were recorded for this clonotype. The gene calls are TRBV7-9 and TRBJ2-2; D remains ambiguous. The CDR3 is 14 amino acids. Trimming took off 2 bases at V and 4 bases at J, with 8 bases between the two ends. Germline V lookup: CDR1 SEHNR, CDR2 FQNEAQ (reference sequence). The CDR3 is CASSLRRLTGELFF. The CDR3 bases are TGTGCCAGCAGCTTACGCAGACTCACCGGGGAGCTGTTTTTT.

This clonotype has more than one count but fewer than ten. The gene calls are TRBV5-1 and TRBJ2-7, with D tentatively TRBD1 (6 bases). Trimming stripped 7 bases from V and 4 bases from J, with 18 bases between. CDR3 size: 14 residues. In germline, CDR1 is SGHRS, CDR2 YFSETQ. CDR3 region: CASAPGTPLYEQYF. The DNA of the CDR3 is TGCGCCAGCGCTCCCGGGACACCCCTTTACGAGCAGTACTTC.

This clonotype was seen more than once but under ten times. The chain has TRBV11-2 and TRBJ1-2; 7 nucleotides agree with TRBD1. Germline CDR1 is SGHAT and CDR2 is FQNNGV. V shed 5 bases, J shed 3 bases, and the junction held 9 bases outside the gene matches. There are 15 residues in the CDR3. CDR3 coding DNA: TGTGCCAGCAGCACCAACAGGGGAATCGACTATGGCTACACCTTC. It is translated as CASSTNRGIDYGYTF.

This clonotype was found many times. The V and J genes are TRBV7-2 and TRBJ2-4, with D possibly being TRBD2 (5 bases). Germline V gene lookup returns CDR1 SGHTA and CDR2 FQGNSA. The ends were cut back, 5 bases at V and 8 bases at J, with 16 bases in the middle. CDR3 length: 14 residues. The CDR3 nucleotides are TGTGCCAGCAGCCCTAGTCGGGGTTGGGACATTCAGTACTTC. Protein: CASSPSRGWDIQYF. The full variable domain, its missing parts supplied by reference TRBV7-2 and TRBJ2-4, is GAGVSQSPSNKVTEKGKDVELRCDPISGHTALYWYRQSLGQGLEFLIYFQGNSAPDKSGLPSDRFSAERTGGSVSTLTIQRTQQEDSAVYLCASSPSRGWDIQYFGAGTRLSVL.

This clonotype has only a few counts. The chain is built from TRBV6-1 and TRBJ1-2; D uncertain. V dropped 6 bases and J dropped 3 bases, with 11 bases sitting between them. This CDR3 has 13 residues. In germline, CDR1 is MNHNS, CDR2 SASEGT. The CDR3 sequence: CASSSRSYYGYTF. The CDR3 bases are TGTGCCAGCAGCTCCCGCAGCTACTATGGCTACACCTTC.

This clonotype was recorded a few times. The genes are TRBV15 and TRBJ2-3; TRBD2 matches 7 bases. Germline V lookup: CDR1 LNHNV, CDR2 YYDKDF (reference sequence). The CDR3 runs to 14 residues. J gave up 6 bases and V 5 bases, and 8 bases lay outside the gene matches. The CDR3 sequence is CATSDRLAGDTQYF. The CDR3 nucleotides read TGTGCCACCAGCGACCGACTAGCAGGCGATACGCAGTATTTT.

This clonotype was seen only a few times. The chain carries TRBV10-3 and TRBJ2-3; D ambiguous. This CDR3 spans 13 amino acids. Trimming stripped 0 bases from V and 4 bases from J, with 5 bases between. Germline CDR1 ENHRY, CDR2 SYGVKD. The CDR3 loop reads CAISESAPDTQYF. CDR3 in DNA: TGTGCCATCAGTGAGTCGGCCCCAGATACGCAGTATTTT.

The rearrangement joins TRBV5-1 to TRBJ1-6; D unclear. The CDR3 sequence is 15 residues long. The V gene's germline CDR1 is SGHRS and CDR2 YFSETQ. V was cut by 0 bases and J by 7 bases, with 11 bases left in between. The CDR3 DNA is TGCGCCAGCAGCTTGGCACTAGCCGAGAATTCACCCCTCCACTTT. Protein product: CASSLALAENSPLHF.

This clonotype was recorded a few times. This rearrangement joins TRBV27 to TRBJ1-2, with TRBD1 matching 7 bases. V lost 1 base to trimming and J lost 8 bases; unmatched junction nucleotides: 7. Germline loops: CDR1 MNHEY, CDR2 SMNVEV (reference sequence). The CDR3 totals 14 residues. CDR3 coding DNA: TGTGCCAGCAGTTTATATACAGGGGTGGAGGGCTACACCTTC. This sequence encodes CASSLYTGVEGYTF.

This clonotype was seen many times. The V call is TRBV19, the J call TRBJ1-1, with D possibly TRBD1 on 5 matching bases. V lost 5 bases and J 4 bases, leaving 11 bases between the germline ends. Germline V gene lookup returns CDR1 LNHDA and CDR2 SQIVND (reference sequence). This CDR3 is built from 13 residues. The CDR3 region is CASSPQGPTEAFF. CDR3 coding DNA: TGTGCCAGTAGTCCCCAGGGCCCCACTGAAGCTTTCTTT.

This clonotype was counted between two and nine times. This chain joins TRBV12-3 or TRBV12-4 and TRBJ2-3, with no clear D. There are 14 residues in the CDR3. V shed 4 bases and J shed 0 bases, with 8 bases lying between them. CDR3 DNA: TGTGCCAGCAGTTCACGAGCTAGCACAGATACGCAGTATTTT. This sequence encodes CASSSRASTDTQYF.

The V gene is TRBV19, the J gene TRBJ2-4; either TRBD1 or TRBD2 may fit D (5 bases each). Looked up from germline, CDR1 is LNHDA and CDR2 is SQIVND (reference sequence). Between the trimmed V and J ends, which lost 6 bases and 15 bases, there was a span of 18 bases. CDR3 size: 12 residues. This CDR3 is CASSLPGAGRYF. For the CDR3, the DNA is TGTGCCAGTAGCCTTCCTGGAGCAGGGAGGTACTTC.

This clonotype was recorded a few times. The V gene is TRBV7-9, the J gene TRBJ2-1, with D uncertain. The CDR3 extends over 13 amino acids. Germline V gives CDR1 SEHNR, CDR2 FQNEAQ (reference sequence). V lost 4 bases to trimming and J lost 8 bases, with 12 bases between them. The CDR3 sequence: CASSYDLYDEQFF. The CDR3 DNA follows: TGTGCCAGCAGCTACGACTTGTATGATGAGCAGTTCTTC.

This clonotype turned up a few times. The chain couples TRBV15 to TRBJ2-5; TRBD2 matches 7 bases. The CDR3 has 17 amino acids. Trimming at V came to 0 bases and at J to 0 bases, leaving 7 bases not matched to a gene. Germline CDR1 reads LNHNV; CDR2 reads YYDKDF (reference sequence). The CDR3 reads CATSRDGSGTHQETQYF. DNA for the CDR3: TGTGCCACCAGCAGAGATGGGAGCGGGACCCACCAAGAGACCCAGTACTTC.

J is TRBJ2-7 and V is TRBV4-2, with 9 bases lining up with TRBD2. This CDR3 spans 18 amino acids. The V segment lost 1 base and the J segment 6 bases; nucleotides outside the gene matches: 16. Germline values: CDR1 LGHNA, CDR2 YNFKEQ. The CDR3 loop reads CASSQVSFGRGGSGEQYF. CDR3 DNA: TGTGCCAGCAGCCAAGTCAGCTTCGGGCGGGGGGGATCGGGCGAGCAGTACTTC.

This clonotype occurred many times. CDR3 in amino acids: CASGTAYNSPLHF. The DNA for the CDR3 is TGTGCCAGCGGGACTGCTTATAATTCACCCCTCCACTTT. The chain is built from TRBV25-1 and TRBJ1-6; D might be TRBD1 (5 bases). Trimming stripped 8 bases from V and 4 bases from J, with 9 bases between. Germline V gene data show CDR1 as MGHDK and CDR2 as SYGVNS. The CDR3 extends over 13 amino acids.